The T cell receptor beta chain described here comes from a study of blood T cell repertoires in COVID-19. Some clones are missing from TCRdb's copy, which holds only in-frame ones; the method was immunoSEQ multiplex PCR. The sample holds about 150,000 clones, 80% to 90% seen once. V shed 1 base and J shed 6 bases, with 13 bases lying between them. CDR3 size: 14 residues. CDR1 and CDR2 (germline): SGHTA, FQGNSA. The sequence derives from a man between 18 and 29 years old with COVID-19, enrolled during active disease. The sample consisted of peripheral blood. The rearrangement joins TRBV7-2 to TRBJ2-7; the D gene is possibly TRBD1 (6 bases). CDR3 bases: TGTGCCAGCAGCTTAGTGGGGGCATCGCGCGAGCAGTACTTC. This translates into CASSLVGASREQYF. Full variable domain (missing parts from reference TRBV7-2 and TRBJ2-7): GAGVSQSPSNKVTEKGKDVELRCDPISGHTALYWYRQSLGQGLEFLIYFQGNSAPDKSGLPSDRFSAERTGGSVSTLTIQRTQQEDSAVYLCASSLVGASREQYFGPGTRLTVT.